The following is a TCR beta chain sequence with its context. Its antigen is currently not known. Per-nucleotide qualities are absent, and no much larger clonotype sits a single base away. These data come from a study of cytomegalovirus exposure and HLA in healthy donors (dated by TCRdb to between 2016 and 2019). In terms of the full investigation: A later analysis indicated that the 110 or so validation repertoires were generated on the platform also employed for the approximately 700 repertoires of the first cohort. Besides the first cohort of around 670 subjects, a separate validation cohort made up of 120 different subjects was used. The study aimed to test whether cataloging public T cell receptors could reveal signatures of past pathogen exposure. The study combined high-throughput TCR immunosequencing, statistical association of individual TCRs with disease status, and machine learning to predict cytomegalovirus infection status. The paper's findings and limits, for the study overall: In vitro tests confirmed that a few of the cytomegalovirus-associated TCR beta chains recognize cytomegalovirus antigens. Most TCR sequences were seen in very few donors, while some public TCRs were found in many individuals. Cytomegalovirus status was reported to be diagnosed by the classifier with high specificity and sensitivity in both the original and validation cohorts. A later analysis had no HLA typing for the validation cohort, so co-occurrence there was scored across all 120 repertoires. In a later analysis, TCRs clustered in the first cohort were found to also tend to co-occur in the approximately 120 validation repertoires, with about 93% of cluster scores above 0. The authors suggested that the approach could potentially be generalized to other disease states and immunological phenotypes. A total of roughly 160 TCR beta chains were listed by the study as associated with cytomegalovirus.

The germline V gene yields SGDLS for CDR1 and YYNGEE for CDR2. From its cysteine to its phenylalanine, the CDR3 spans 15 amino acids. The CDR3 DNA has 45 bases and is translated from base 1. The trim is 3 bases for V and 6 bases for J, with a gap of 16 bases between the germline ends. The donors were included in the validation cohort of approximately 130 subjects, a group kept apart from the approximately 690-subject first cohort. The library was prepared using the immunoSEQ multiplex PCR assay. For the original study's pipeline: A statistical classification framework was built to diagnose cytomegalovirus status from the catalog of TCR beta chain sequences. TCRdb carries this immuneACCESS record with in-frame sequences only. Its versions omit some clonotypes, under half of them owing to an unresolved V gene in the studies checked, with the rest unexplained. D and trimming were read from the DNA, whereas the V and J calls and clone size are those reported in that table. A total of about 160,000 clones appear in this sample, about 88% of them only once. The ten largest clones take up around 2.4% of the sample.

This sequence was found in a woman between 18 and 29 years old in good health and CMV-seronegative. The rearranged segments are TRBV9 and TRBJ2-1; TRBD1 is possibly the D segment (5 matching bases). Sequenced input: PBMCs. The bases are TGTGCCAGCAGCGGGGGATGGGGCCAGACCAATGAGCAGTTCTTC. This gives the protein CASSGGWGQTNEQFF. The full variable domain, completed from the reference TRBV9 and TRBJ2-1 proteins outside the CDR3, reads DSGVTQTPKHLITATGQRVTLRCSPRSGDLSVYWYQQSLDQGLQFLIQYYNGEERAKGNILERFSAQQFPDLHSELNLSSLELGDSALYFCASSGGWGQTNEQFFGPGTRLTVL.